The 13 T cell receptor beta chains presented below share a single source sample, sequenced in a study of control samples from healthy donors and cancer patients. Method: immunoSEQ multiplex PCR; TCRdb's copy keeps in-frame clones and lacks some. The sample records under 150,000 clones, approximately 95% being singletons. The sequenced sample was blood. These TCRs come from a man aged 25-40 years in good health.

The rearrangement joins TRBV19 to TRBJ2-1; TRBD2 matches at 14 bases. Germline-derived CDR1 and CDR2 are LNHDA and SQIVND (reference sequence). The J segment lost 0 bases and the V segment lost 4 bases, leaving 8 bases of the junction unmatched. The CDR3 is 19 residues long. CDR3 amino acids: CASSRTSGGSPSSYNEQFF. The DNA for the CDR3 is TGTGCCAGTAGTAGGACTAGCGGGGGGTCCCCTAGCTCCTACAATGAGCAGTTCTTC.

The V and J genes are TRBV6-4 and TRBJ2-6, with no clear D. The germline V gene has CDR1 MRHNA and CDR2 SNTAGT. CDR3 length: 16 residues. V was shortened by 0 bases and J by 1 base, with 7 bases between the two germline ends. CDR3 DNA sequence: TGTGCCAGCAGTGACTCGCCCTTATCTGGGGCCAACGTCCTGACTTTC. Translation gives CASSDSPLSGANVLTF.

The chain recombines TRBV7-2 with TRBJ2-7; D unclear. Per the germline V gene, CDR1 is SGHTA and CDR2 is FQGNSA. The CDR3 is 12 residues long. Trimming cost V 3 bases and J 6 bases, with 9 bases left between them. The DNA for the CDR3 is TGTGCCAGCAGCTTCCCCCAGCTCGAGCAGTACTTC. Its translation: CASSFPQLEQYF.

V is TRBV5-1 and J is TRBJ1-1; maybe TRBD1 (5 bases). CDR1 and CDR2 (germline): SGHRS, YFSETQ. V was clipped by 7 bases and J by 1 base, with 11 bases between them. This CDR3 is built from 13 residues. CDR3 sequence (DNA): TGCGCCAGCGCCACCCAGGGGAACACTGAAGCTTTCTTT. Translating gives CASATQGNTEAFF.

The CDR3 is CASSVQTGTDYGYTF. CDR3 coding DNA: TGTGCCAGCAGCGTACAAACAGGGACTGACTATGGCTACACCTTC. The chain has TRBV7-9 and TRBJ1-2; possible D gene TRBD1, 6 bases. Per germline, CDR1 SEHNR and CDR2 FQNEAQ (reference sequence). This CDR3 has 15 amino acids. Trimming removed 5 bases at V and 3 bases at J, with 16 bases between.

This chain connects TRBV28 to TRBJ2-5, with 7 bases aligning to TRBD1. The V gene end was trimmed by 2 bases and the J gene end by 5 bases; junction bases not matched to a gene: 5. The CDR3 extends over 14 amino acids. Germline lookup yields CDR1 MDHEN and CDR2 SYDVKM. CDR3 bases: TGTGCCAGCAGTTTACCACAGGGGCTTGAGACCCAGTACTTC. Encoded protein: CASSLPQGLETQYF.

The chain links TRBV30 to TRBJ2-5; TRBD2 matches at 15 bases. The CDR3 is 17 residues long. Germline V gives CDR1 GTSNPN, CDR2 SVGIG (reference sequence). J was trimmed by 5 bases and V by 1 base; bases with no gene match: 8. The CDR3 coding sequence is TGTGCCTGGAGTGGAGGGACTAGCGGGGGGCATGTGGAGACCCAGTACTTC. It encodes CAWSGGTSGGHVETQYF.

V is TRBV4-1 and J is TRBJ2-3; D may be TRBD2 (6 bases). The V gene lost 4 bases and the J gene lost 2 bases, with 10 bases spanning the gap. The germline V gene encodes CDR1 MGHRA and CDR2 YSYEKL. The CDR3 runs 14 residues. CDR3 in amino acids: CASSLAEYTDTQYF. The CDR3, as DNA: TGCGCCAGCAGCCTAGCGGAGTACACAGATACGCAGTATTTT.

The chain recombines TRBV14 with TRBJ1-1; no firm D call. CDR1 and CDR2 from the germline V gene are SGHDN and FVKESK. V was trimmed by 0 bases and J by 0 bases, leaving 5 bases between them. This CDR3 spans 14 amino acids. The CDR3: CASSQDWLNTEAFF. The CDR3, as DNA: TGTGCCAGCAGCCAAGATTGGCTGAACACTGAAGCTTTCTTT.

The chain carries TRBV15 and TRBJ1-5, with 8 bases aligning to TRBD1. The CDR3 consists of 14 residues. Germline V gene data show CDR1 as LNHNV and CDR2 as YYDKDF (reference sequence). Trimming at V came to 11 bases and at J to 0 bases, leaving 6 bases not matched to a gene. CDR3 residues: CAVHRGYSNQPQHF. As DNA, the CDR3 is TGTGCCGTCCACAGGGGGTATAGCAATCAGCCCCAGCATTTT.

J is TRBJ1-2 and V is TRBV19, with D tentatively TRBD1 (5 bases). CDR1 is LNHDA, CDR2 SQIVND, per germline (reference sequence). There are 13 residues in the CDR3. Trimming removed 5 bases from V and 7 bases from J, with 14 bases in between. The DNA of the CDR3 is TGTGCCAGTAGTGCCGACGGGGGGATTGGCTACACCTTC. Protein sequence: CASSADGGIGYTF. Using reference TRBV19 and TRBJ1-2 for the parts outside the CDR3, the full variable domain is DGGITQSPKYLFRKEGQNVTLSCEQNLNHDAMYWYRQDPGQGLRLIYYSQIVNDFQKGDIAEGYSVSREKKESFPLTVTSAQKNPTAFYLCASSADGGIGYTFGSGTRLTVV.

In DNA, the CDR3 is TGTGCCAGCAGCGGTAGCGGGGGGTTAAACAATGAGCAGTTCTTC. The encoded protein is CASSGSGGLNNEQFF. V gene TRBV9 combines with J gene TRBJ2-1, with 10 bases lining up with TRBD2. V gave up 3 bases and J gave up 5 bases; unmatched junction bases: 5. The germline CDR1 and CDR2 sequences are SGDLS and YYNGEE. This CDR3 has 15 residues.

The chain recombines TRBV6-2 or TRBV6-3 with TRBJ2-3; the D gene could be TRBD1 or TRBD2 (5 bases each). This CDR3 has 15 residues. The germline V gene encodes CDR1 MNHEY and CDR2 SVGEGT. The V and J ends lost 5 bases and 2 bases respectively, with 14 bases between them. The CDR3 loop reads CASSTRVGVTDTQYF. Here the CDR3 DNA reads TGTGCCAGCAGTACCCGGGTGGGGGTCACAGATACGCAGTATTTT.